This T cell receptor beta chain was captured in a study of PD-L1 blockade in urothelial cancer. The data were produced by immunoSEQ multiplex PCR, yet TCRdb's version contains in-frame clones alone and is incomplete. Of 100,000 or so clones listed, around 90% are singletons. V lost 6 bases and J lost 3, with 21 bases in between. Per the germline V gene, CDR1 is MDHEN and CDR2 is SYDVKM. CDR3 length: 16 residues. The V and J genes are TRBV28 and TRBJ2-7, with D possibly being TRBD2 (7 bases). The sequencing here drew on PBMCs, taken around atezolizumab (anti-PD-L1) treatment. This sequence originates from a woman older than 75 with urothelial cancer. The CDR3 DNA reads TGTGCCAGCAGAGATGGCCGGGGGGCGCGTATCTACGAGCAGTACTTC. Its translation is CASRDGRGARIYEQYF. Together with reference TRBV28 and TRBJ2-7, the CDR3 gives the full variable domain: DVKVTQSSRYLVKRTGEKVFLECVQDMDHENMFWYRQDPGLGLRLIYFSYDVKMKEKGDIPEGYSVSREKKERFSLILESASTNQTSMYLCASRDGRGARIYEQYFGPGTRLTVT.